The count of the clone carrying this T cell receptor beta chain is one. Only in-frame clones appear in the TCRdb table, and some are missing; sequencing was by immunoSEQ multiplex PCR. This sample yields about 21,000 clones, of which about 55% are seen a single time; approximately 1% belongs to the top ten. These data originate in a study of graft-versus-host responses after intestinal transplantation. V was clipped by 3 bases and J by 1 base; unmatched bases: 17. The germline V gene encodes CDR1 KGHSH and CDR2 LQKENI. This CDR3 contains 20 residues. The sequence derives from a human patient who received an intestinal transplant. The sequencing used alloreactive CD4+ T cells from a mixed lymphocyte reaction culture, collected before intestinal transplant. Subset of the sample: CFSE-low proliferating T cells sorted from roughly 6-day pre-transplant mixed lymphocyte reaction (GvH or HvG direction). The chain carries TRBV18 and TRBJ1-4; 7 nucleotides line up with TRBD1. The CDR3 nucleotides read TGTGCCAGCTCACCTTCGCGACAGGGCTACTTATTAGGAACTAATGAAAAACTGTTTTTT. It encodes CASSPSRQGYLLGTNEKLFF.